The 9 T cell receptor beta chains reported below all come from one sample, sequenced in a study of T cell repertoires in cytomegalovirus infection. These receptors have no known antigen. TCRdb reprocessed the reads via MiXCR and lists one record per CDR3 protein. The top ten hold roughly 51% of the sample, which has 110,000 to 150,000 distinct CDR3 sequences, 30% to 40% seen once. The sequencing here drew on CD8+ T cells from cultured PBMCs, taken from culture after CMV antigen stimulation. The receptors were gathered from a human donor in good health (CMV status not recorded). Some clones in this sample may be carry-over from other donors' samples.

This clonotype occurred a few times. The rearrangement joins TRBV10-3 to TRBJ2-7, with unresolved D. The CDR3 is 14 amino acids. Germline V CDR1 and CDR2: ENHRY, SYGVKD. The ends were cut back, 6 bases at V and 2 bases at J, with 14 bases in the middle. CDR3 nucleotide sequence: TGTGCCATCAGATCAGGTCAACCCCCCTACGAGCAGTACTTC. It translates to CAIRSGQPPYEQYF.

Turning to this clonotype: A read error may be the cause here, since a much bigger clone is one base away. The rearrangement links TRBV4-1 to TRBJ2-2; either TRBD1 or TRBD2 may fit D (5 bases each). This CDR3 is 16 amino acids long. Per germline, CDR1 MGHRA and CDR2 YSYEKL. This chain's CDR3 is CASSRDYGGDTGVLFF. DNA of the CDR3: TGCGCCAGCAGCCGAGACTATGGGGGTGACACCGGGGTGCTGTTTTTT.

There are many counts of this clonotype. The V and J genes are TRBV7-8 and TRBJ2-1, with D perhaps TRBD1 (6 bases). Trimming pared 0 bases from V and 9 bases from J, leaving 15 bases between. CDR3 length: 15 residues. The V gene's germline CDR1 is SGHVS and CDR2 FQNEAQ. CDR3 sequence reads: CASSLAGALVGEQFF. The CDR3 nucleotides read TGTGCCAGCAGCTTAGCGGGGGCGCTAGTGGGTGAGCAGTTCTTC.

This chain uses TRBV5-1 with TRBJ2-7; D gene uncertain. The CDR3 is 13 amino acids. V shed 5 bases and J shed 0 bases, with 9 bases lying between them. The V gene's germline CDR1 is SGHRS and CDR2 YFSETQ. The CDR3 sequence is CASRTVPSYEQYF. Here the CDR3 DNA reads TGCGCCAGCAGGACGGTCCCCTCCTACGAGCAGTACTTC.

The chain joins TRBV6-1 to TRBJ2-7, with TRBD1 as a possible D gene (6 bases). The CDR3 spans 14 residues. Between the trimmed V and J ends, which lost 4 bases and 2 bases, there was a span of 12 bases. CDR1 is MNHNS, CDR2 SASEGT, per germline. CDR3 DNA sequence: TGTGCCAGCAGTGCACCGGGACACCCCTACGAGCAGTACTTC. Translation gives CASSAPGHPYEQYF.

This clonotype was picked up a small number of times. This chain uses TRBV6-5 with TRBJ2-7, with D possibly TRBD1 on 6 matching bases. The CDR3 spans 15 residues. Trimming shortened V by 6 bases and J by 5 bases, and 20 bases separated the two germline ends. Per the germline V gene, CDR1 is MNHEY and CDR2 is SVGAGI. CDR3 loop: CASSLGQPLGNEQYF. CDR3 in DNA: TGTGCCAGCAGCCTAGGACAGCCTTTGGGGAACGAGCAGTACTTC.

This clonotype occurred once. V is TRBV27 and J is TRBJ2-1; the D gene is possibly TRBD2 (6 bases). The V gene's germline CDR1 is MNHEY and CDR2 SMNVEV (reference sequence). This CDR3 is built from 15 residues. Between the trimmed V and J ends, which lost 3 bases and 3 bases, there was a span of 12 bases. The CDR3 region is CASSLRGGNYNEQFF. The DNA of the CDR3 is TGTGCCAGCAGTTTGCGTGGGGGGAACTACAATGAGCAGTTCTTC.

V and J are TRBV6-6 and TRBJ2-7; a weak D match, TRBD2 (6 bases). CDR3 length: 13 residues. V dropped 5 bases and J dropped 5 bases, with 13 bases sitting between them. The germline gives CDR1 MNHNY, CDR2 SVGAGI (reference sequence). CDR3 amino acids: CASSPRGNHEQYF. The CDR3 DNA reads TGTGCCAGCAGTCCTCGCGGGAACCACGAGCAGTACTTC.

This clonotype was seen at least ten times. The rearrangement links TRBV11-2 to TRBJ1-2, with 7 bases that match TRBD1. With 5 bases clipped from V and 4 bases from J, the junction kept 7 bases outside the gene matches. In germline, CDR1 is SGHAT, CDR2 FQNNGV. The CDR3 is 14 residues long. In nucleotides, the CDR3 is TGTGCCAGCAGCACTTCAGGGGGTGGCTATGGCTACACCTTC. The encoded protein is CASSTSGGGYGYTF.